The entry below gives a single T cell receptor (beta chain) sequence along with its context. The record originates from a study of shared clonotypes between healthy human individuals. Only in-frame clones appear in the TCRdb table, and some are missing; sequencing was by immunoSEQ multiplex PCR. This repertoire shows some 2,000,000 clones, approximately 94% found once; its top ten account for approximately 0.13%. This clonotype was sampled from a man between 18 and 29 years old in good health. Material: naive CD4+ T cells sorted from blood. Described subset: CD45RA+ positively selected.

The CDR3 is CASSISGTGAKGAFF. CDR3 bases: TGTGCCAGCAGCATCTCCGGGACAGGGGCTAAGGGAGCTTTCTTT. V and J are TRBV7-9 and TRBJ1-1, with 10 bases matching TRBD1. Trimming at V came to 5 bases and at J to 10 bases, leaving 13 bases not matched to a gene. Per germline, CDR1 SEHNR and CDR2 FQNEAQ (reference sequence). The CDR3 is 15 amino acids.